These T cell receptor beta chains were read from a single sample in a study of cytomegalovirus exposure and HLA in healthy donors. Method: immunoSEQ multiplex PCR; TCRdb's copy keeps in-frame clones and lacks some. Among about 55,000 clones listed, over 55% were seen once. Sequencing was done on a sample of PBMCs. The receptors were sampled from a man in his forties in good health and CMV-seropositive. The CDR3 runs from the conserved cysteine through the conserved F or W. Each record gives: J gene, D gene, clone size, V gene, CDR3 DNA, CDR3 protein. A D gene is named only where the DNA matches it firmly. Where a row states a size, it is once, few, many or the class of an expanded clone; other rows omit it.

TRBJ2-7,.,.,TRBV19,TGTGCCAGTAGTACTCTAGAGGGCAACGAGCAGTACTTC,CASSTLEGNEQYF
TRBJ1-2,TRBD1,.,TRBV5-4,TGTGCCAGCAGCCCGAGAAGGGGGCAGAGGGCCCTCAATGGCTACACCTTC,CASSPRRGQRALNGYTF
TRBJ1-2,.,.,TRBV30,TGTGCCTGGAGCTTCGGGATGTCCGGCTACACCTTC,CAWSFGMSGYTF
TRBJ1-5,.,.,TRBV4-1,TGCGCCAGCAGCCTTAGGGGGGGGGTTAGCAATCAGCCCCAGCATTTT,CASSLRGGVSNQPQHF
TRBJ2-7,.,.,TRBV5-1,TGCGCCAGCAGCTTGGGACAGGATTACTCCTACGAGCAGTACTTC,CASSLGQDYSYEQYF
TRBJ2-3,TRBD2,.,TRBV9,TGTGCCAGCAGCGTGAGGGGACTAGACACAGATACGCAGTATTTT,CASSVRGLDTDTQYF
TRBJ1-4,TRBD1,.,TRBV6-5,TGTGCCAGCAGTCAAGGACAGGGCTTTGAAAAACTGTTTTTT,CASSQGQGFEKLFF
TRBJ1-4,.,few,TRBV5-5,TGTGCCAGCAGCTTCCAGGGTGATGAGGAAAAACTGTTTTTT,CASSFQGDEEKLFF
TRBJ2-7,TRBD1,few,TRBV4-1,TGCGCCAGCACCCAGGGAGGGACAGGGGAGTACGAGCAGTACTTC,CASTQGGTGEYEQYF
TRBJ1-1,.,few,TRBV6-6,TGTGCCAGCAGTTACTCGAAAGCGCGTGAAGCTTTCTTT,CASSYSKAREAFF
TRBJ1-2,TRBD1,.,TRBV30,TGTGCCTGGGGTAGGGACAGACCCTATGGCTACACCTTC,CAWGRDRPYGYTF
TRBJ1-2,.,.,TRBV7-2,TGTGCCAGCAGCTTAGAGGCAGGGGTAACAGGCTACACCTTC,CASSLEAGVTGYTF
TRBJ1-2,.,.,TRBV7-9,TGTGCCAGCAGCCCGGACAGTGAATATGGCTACACCTTC,CASSPDSEYGYTF
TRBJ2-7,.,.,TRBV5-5,TGTGCCAGCAGCTACGGAGAAGAGGGTGAGCAGTACTTC,CASSYGEEGEQYF
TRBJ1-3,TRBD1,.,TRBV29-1,TGCAGCGTTGGGGGACAGGGAAACACCATATATTTT,CSVGGQGNTIYF
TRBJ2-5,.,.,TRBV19,TGTGCCAGTCGAGAGGGAGGCCTACAAGAGACCCAGTACTTC,CASREGGLQETQYF
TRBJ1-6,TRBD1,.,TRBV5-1,TGCGCCAGCAGCTACTCAGACAGGGACAATTCACCCCTCCACTTT,CASSYSDRDNSPLHF
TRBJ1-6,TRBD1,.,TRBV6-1,TGTGCCAGCATGGGCGGGACAGGGCGAGGGTCACCCCTCCACTTT,CASMGGTGRGSPLHF
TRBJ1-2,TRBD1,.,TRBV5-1,TGCGCCAGCAGCCCGGGACAGTACTATGGCTACACCTTC,CASSPGQYYGYTF
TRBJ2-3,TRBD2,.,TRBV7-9,TGTTCCAGCAGCTTATTTGGGCGGGGGAGCACAGATACGCAGTATTTT,CSSSLFGRGSTDTQYF
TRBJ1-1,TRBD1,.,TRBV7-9,TGTGCCAGCAGCCGCCGGGACAGGGGGACCACTGAAGCTTTCTTT,CASSRRDRGTTEAFF
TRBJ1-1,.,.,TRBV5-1,TGCGCCAGCAGCCCGCAGGGTCTGAACACTGAAGCTTTCTTT,CASSPQGLNTEAFF
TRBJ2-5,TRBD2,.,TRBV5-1,TGCGCCAGCACAGGACTAGCGGGTTCGACCCAGTACTTC,CASTGLAGSTQYF
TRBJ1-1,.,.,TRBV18,TGTGCCAGCTCACCGGGCGCAGGGGCGGGTGGGACTGAAGCTTTCTTT,CASSPGAGAGGTEAFF
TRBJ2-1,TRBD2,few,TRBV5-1,TGCGCCAGCACCGGGGGGGATCAGGATGAGCAGTTCTTC,CASTGGDQDEQFF
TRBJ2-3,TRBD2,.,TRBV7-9,TGTGCCAGCAGCTCCTATAGCGGGGGGGGGACAGATACGCAGTATTTT,CASSSYSGGGTDTQYF
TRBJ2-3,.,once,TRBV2,TGTGCCAGCAGGAAAGGGGGAGATACGCAGTATTTT,CASRKGGDTQYF
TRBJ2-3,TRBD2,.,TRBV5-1,TGCGCCAGCAGCCTGGCGGGGGGGCAGTCGGATACGCAGTATTTT,CASSLAGGQSDTQYF
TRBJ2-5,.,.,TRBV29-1,TGCAGCGTTGGAAGGGGGTTTGGGGAGACCCAGTACTTC,CSVGRGFGETQYF
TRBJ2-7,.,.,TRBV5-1,TGCGCCAGCAGCTTCACAGGGAGCGCAACCTACGAGCAGTACTTC,CASSFTGSATYEQYF
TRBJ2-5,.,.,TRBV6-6,TGTGCCAGCAGTTACCAGGTGGAGACCCAGTACTTC,CASSYQVETQYF
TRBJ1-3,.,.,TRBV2,TGTGCCAGCAGTCCCCAGCGGCTCTCTGGAAACACCATATATTTT,CASSPQRLSGNTIYF
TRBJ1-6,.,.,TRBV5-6,TGTGCCAGCAGCTTGGGAGGGGGGGCGGTGAGAAATTCACCCCTCCACTTT,CASSLGGGAVRNSPLHF
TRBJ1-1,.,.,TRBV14,TGTGCCAGCAGCCACCTAAACAGGGCTTTGAACACTGAAGCTTTCTTT,CASSHLNRALNTEAFF
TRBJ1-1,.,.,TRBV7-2,TGTGCCAGCAGACCACGGGGGGGAAGGGGGGACACTGAAGCTTTCTTT,CASRPRGGRGDTEAFF
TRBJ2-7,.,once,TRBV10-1,TGCGCCGGATTACGTCAGGGGGGCGAGCCCTACGAGCAGTACTTC,CAGLRQGGEPYEQYF